This TCR beta chain was found in a study of cytomegalovirus exposure and HLA in healthy donors. Overall study context: The same platform used for the roughly 610 first-cohort repertoires was also used for the 120 or so validation repertoires, as a later analysis reported. Findings and caveats of the study: Cytomegalovirus status was reportedly diagnosed by the classifier with high sensitivity and specificity. That first-cohort TCR clusters tended to co-occur in the 95 to 150 validation repertoires was found in a later analysis. The authors enumerated 150 to 200 TCR beta chains as linked to cytomegalovirus.

TCRdb keeps only in-frame clones here, not all; method: immunoSEQ multiplex PCR. The sample has roughly 150,000 clones; roughly 89% are singletons. This clone was counted a single time. Antigen specificity is unknown. The CDR3 length is 13 residues. V shed 4 bases and J 13 bases; nucleotides not matched to a gene: 12. Germline V gives CDR1 SGHRS, CDR2 YFSETQ. The sample taken for sequencing was PBMCs. The chain joins TRBV5-1 to TRBJ2-3, with TRBD2 matching over 7 bases. The sequence was obtained from a woman under 30 in good health and CMV-seropositive. The CDR3 region has the DNA TGCGCCAGCAGCCCCGGGGGGTTGGTCTCGAAGTATTTT. As protein: CASSPGGLVSKYF.